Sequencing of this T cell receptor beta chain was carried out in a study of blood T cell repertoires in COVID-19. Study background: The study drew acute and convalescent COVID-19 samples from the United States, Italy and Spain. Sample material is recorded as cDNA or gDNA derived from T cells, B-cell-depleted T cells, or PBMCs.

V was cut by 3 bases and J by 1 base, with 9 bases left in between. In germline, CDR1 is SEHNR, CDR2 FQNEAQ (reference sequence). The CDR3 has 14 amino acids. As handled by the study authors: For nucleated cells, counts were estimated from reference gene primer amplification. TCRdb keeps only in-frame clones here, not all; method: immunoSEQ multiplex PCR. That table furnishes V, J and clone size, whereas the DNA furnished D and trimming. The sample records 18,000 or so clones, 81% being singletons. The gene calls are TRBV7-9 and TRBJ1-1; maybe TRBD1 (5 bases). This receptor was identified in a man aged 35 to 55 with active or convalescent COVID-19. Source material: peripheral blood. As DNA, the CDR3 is TGTGCCAGCAGCTTGTCAGGGCCGAACACTGAAGCTTTCTTT. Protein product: CASSLSGPNTEAFF.